One sample yielded the 31 T cell receptor beta chains listed below, sequenced in a study of glioma-infiltrating T cells (dated by TCRdb to the mid-2010s). These reads were obtained on an Illumina MiSeq. TCR alpha and beta CDR3 regions were amplified with the iRepertoire nested amplicon-rescue multiplex PCR (arm-PCR) platform from RNA. The public sequencing data were trimmed at Q25 with fastp and processed into clonotypes with MiXCR by TCRdb, which kept only in-frame beta chains. Duplicate CDR3 protein sequences are folded into a single record with the most common DNA and genes. The sample table shows about 410,000 distinct CDR3 sequences, and roughly two fifths are seen once. Around 12% of the sample goes to the ten largest clones. The sample taken for sequencing was glioma tissue, nonneoplastic brain tissue, or PBMCs (not recorded which). These receptor sequences come from a human donor with low-grade glioma or glioblastoma, undergoing nonglioma brain surgery, or in good health (not recorded which).

V is TRBV13 and J is TRBJ1-5; D remains unclear. The germline V gene encodes CDR1 PRHDT and CDR2 FYEKMQ (reference sequence). The V and J ends lost 0 bases and 4 bases respectively, with 10 bases between them. CDR3 length: 15 residues. The CDR3 region is CASSLGIVGNQPQHF. The CDR3 region has the DNA TGTGCCAGCAGCTTAGGTATAGTCGGAAATCAGCCCCAGCATTTT.

The sample holds many counts of this clonotype. The rearrangement links TRBV6-1 to TRBJ1-1; perhaps TRBD1 as D (6 bases). Trimming removed 5 bases at V and 6 bases at J, with 13 bases between. Germline assignment: CDR1 MNHNS and CDR2 SASEGT. This CDR3 spans 13 amino acids. In DNA form, the CDR3 reads TGTGCCAGCAGTCGAACCAGGGGCTCTGAAGCTTTCTTT. Translating it yields CASSRTRGSEAFF.

V usage is TRBV4-1 and J usage is TRBJ2-1; 11 bases fit TRBD2. Germline values: CDR1 MGHRA, CDR2 YSYEKL. Trimming removed 3 bases from V and 0 bases from J; junction bases left unmatched: 4. CDR3 size: 17 residues. The CDR3 spells CASSQILAGVSYNEQFF. The CDR3, as DNA: TGCGCCAGCAGCCAGATACTAGCGGGAGTCTCCTACAATGAGCAGTTCTTC.

This sequence joins TRBV7-3 and TRBJ2-7; 14 nucleotides line up with TRBD2. CDR1 is SGHTA, CDR2 FQGTGA, per germline. The CDR3 is made up of 16 amino acids. J gave up 5 bases and V 5 bases, and 8 bases lay outside the gene matches. The CDR3 loop reads CASSVTGLAGGNEQYF. CDR3 in DNA: TGTGCCAGCAGCGTTACTGGACTAGCGGGAGGTAACGAGCAGTACTTC.

This sequence joins TRBV18 and TRBJ1-5; no firm D call. The CDR3 covers 15 residues. The V end lost 0 bases, the J end lost 3 bases, and 9 bases lay between the germline ends. Germline values: CDR1 KGHSH, CDR2 LQKENI. Here the CDR3 DNA reads TGTGCCAGCTCACCACCCGGTTCGTCCAATCAGCCCCAGCATTTT. Translating gives CASSPPGSSNQPQHF.

The J gene is TRBJ1-5, the V gene TRBV29-1; 7 bases are a match to TRBD1. CDR1 SQVTM and CDR2 ANQGSEA come from the germline V gene. The CDR3 extends over 13 amino acids. Losses at the gene ends were 4 bases for V and 2 bases for J; bases not matched to a gene: 2. The CDR3 DNA reads TGCAGCGTTGGACAGGGAGGCAATCAGCCCCAGCATTTT. Translation gives CSVGQGGNQPQHF.

The chain joins TRBV28 to TRBJ2-7; the D call may be TRBD1 or TRBD2 (5 bases each). This CDR3 is built from 15 residues. The V end lost 4 bases, the J end lost 0 bases, and 13 bases lay between the germline ends. CDR1 is MDHEN and CDR2 is SYDVKM in the germline V gene. CDR3 nucleotides: TGTGCCAGCAGTTGGCTCGGGACCCTCTCCTACGAGCAGTACTTC. It codes for CASSWLGTLSYEQYF. Full variable domain (missing parts from reference TRBV28 and TRBJ2-7): DVKVTQSSRYLVKRTGEKVFLECVQDMDHENMFWYRQDPGLGLRLIYFSYDVKMKEKGDIPEGYSVSREKKERFSLILESASTNQTSMYLCASSWLGTLSYEQYFGPGTRLTVT.

This clonotype was seen many times. V usage is TRBV27 and J usage is TRBJ1-5, with D uncertain. Germline V gene lookup returns CDR1 MNHEY and CDR2 SMNVEV (reference sequence). CDR3 length equals 15 residues. V was trimmed by 5 bases and J by 3 bases, leaving 14 bases between them. The CDR3 DNA is TGTGCCAGCAGTCTCCCGGTGAAGTCCAATCAGCCCCAGCATTTT. Its protein is CASSLPVKSNQPQHF.

This clonotype was seen many times. This chain uses TRBV7-2 with TRBJ1-5; D gene uncertain. The CDR3 consists of 13 residues. Germline assignment: CDR1 SGHTA and CDR2 FQGNSA. Trimming cost V 5 bases and J 6 bases, with 11 bases left between them. CDR3 bases: TGTGCCAGCAGCCCCGGGAGGAGTCAGCCCCAGCATTTT. Protein: CASSPGRSQPQHF.

This clonotype was counted ten times or more. This chain links TRBV27 with TRBJ2-7; weak D call: TRBD2 (6 bases). The germline CDR1 and CDR2 sequences are MNHEY and SMNVEV (reference sequence). V was pared by 6 bases and J by 3 bases, with 21 bases between. CDR3 length: 16 residues. The CDR3 coding sequence is TGTGCCAGCAGCCTAAGGGAGGCCCGGGGGAGCTACGAGCAGTACTTC. Translation: CASSLREARGSYEQYF.

Comment on this clonotype: The conserved phenylalanine or tryptophan normally closing the CDR3 is absent here, so this likely arose from a read error. The V and J genes are TRBV15 and TRBJ1-2; no reliable D call. This CDR3 has 16 residues. The germline V gene has CDR1 LNHNV and CDR2 YYDKDF (reference sequence). CDR3 sequence: CATSTGRVDSQDGYTS. As DNA, the CDR3 is TGCGCCACCAGCACCGGAAGGGTGGATTCCCAAGATGGCTACACCTCC.

The CDR3 sequence: CASSHRVIGNTIYF. CDR3 bases: TGTGCCAGCAGCCACAGGGTTATTGGAAACACCATATATTTT. This sequence joins TRBV7-9 and TRBJ1-3; perhaps TRBD1 as D (6 bases). This CDR3 has 14 amino acids. Trimming stripped 5 bases from V and 3 bases from J, with 11 bases between. Germline CDR1 SEHNR, CDR2 FQNEAQ (reference sequence).

The genes are TRBV6-1 and TRBJ2-5, with 10 bases fitting TRBD2. J was trimmed by 3 bases and V by 8 bases; bases with no gene match: 12. Germline V gene lookup returns CDR1 MNHNS and CDR2 SASEGT. The CDR3 has 16 amino acids. The CDR3 loop is CASYTRGAGGEETQYF. The CDR3 DNA reads TGTGCCAGCTATACGAGGGGAGCGGGAGGGGAAGAGACCCAGTACTTC.

This clonotype was counted only a few times. CDR3 coding DNA: TGTGCCAGCATCCCGGGGACTAGCGGGAGGGCCTACAATGAGCAGTTCTTC. Translating gives CASIPGTSGRAYNEQFF. The chain couples TRBV2 to TRBJ2-1; 16 positions match TRBD2. Germline V gene lookup returns CDR1 SNHLY and CDR2 FYNNEI. The CDR3 totals 17 residues. Trimming took 7 bases from V and 2 from J; bases not matched to a gene: 5. Variable domain in full (rest from reference TRBV2 and TRBJ2-1): EPEVTQTPSHQVTQMGQEVILRCVPISNHLYFYWYRQILGQKVEFLVSFYNNEISEKSEIFDDQFSVERPDGSNFTLKIRSTKLEDSAMYFCASIPGTSGRAYNEQFFGPGTRLTVL.

The table lists this clonotype with many counts. V gene TRBV7-2 combines with J gene TRBJ1-1; TRBD1 agrees at 7 bases. This CDR3 has 14 residues. The germline V gene has CDR1 SGHTA and CDR2 FQGNSA. The V segment lost 4 bases and the J segment 5 bases; nucleotides outside the gene matches: 7. CDR3 coding DNA: TGTGCCAGCAGCTCACAGGGGAGGCGTACTGAAGCTTTCTTT. This sequence encodes CASSSQGRRTEAFF.

The chain links TRBV4-2 to TRBJ2-5, with TRBD2 as a possible D gene (6 bases). The CDR3 covers 14 residues. The V gene lost 3 bases and the J gene lost 1 base, with 9 bases spanning the gap. Germline CDR1 is LGHNA and CDR2 is YNFKEQ. CDR3 protein: CASSQRGAQETQYF. The CDR3 DNA sequence: TGTGCCAGCAGCCAGCGGGGAGCCCAAGAGACCCAGTACTTC.

The rearrangement uses TRBV20-1 and TRBJ2-7, with D perhaps TRBD1 or TRBD2 (5 bases each). Germline CDR1 and CDR2: DFQATT and SNEGSKA (reference sequence). With 6 bases removed from V and 2 bases from J, the gap between germline ends came to 14 bases. The CDR3 spans 13 residues. DNA of the CDR3: TGCAGTGCCACCGGGGCTAGGACCTACGAGCAGTACTTC. Translation gives CSATGARTYEQYF.

This clonotype was observed at least ten times. V is TRBV7-2 and J is TRBJ1-5, with D possibly being TRBD1 (5 bases). Trimming left V 3 bases short and J 12 bases short, with 15 bases between. The CDR3 spans 13 residues. The germline V gene has CDR1 SGHTA and CDR2 FQGNSA. The CDR3 loop is CASSFSELGGQHF. The CDR3 region has the DNA TGTGCCAGCAGCTTTTCTGAGCTGGGGGGCCAGCATTTT.

This clonotype was seen at least ten times. The J gene is TRBJ2-3, the V gene TRBV20-1; 13 positions agree with TRBD2. The CDR3 spans 15 residues. J was trimmed by 5 bases and V by 6 bases; bases with no gene match: 8. Per germline, CDR1 DFQATT and CDR2 SNEGSKA (reference sequence). This chain's CDR3 is CSAEGLAGVLDTQYF. CDR3 bases: TGCAGTGCCGAAGGACTAGCGGGAGTTTTAGATACGCAGTATTTT.

The J gene is TRBJ2-7, the V gene TRBV28; TRBD2 agrees at 8 bases. V lost 6 bases, J lost 2 bases, and 9 bases stayed unmatched. Germline-derived CDR1 and CDR2 are MDHEN and SYDVKM. The CDR3 runs to 15 residues. The CDR3 DNA follows: TGTGCCAGCAGCTATCCCAGCGGGAGCGCCTACGAGCAGTACTTC. Its translation is CASSYPSGSAYEQYF.

About this clonotype itself: This clone may be a read error of a much larger clone one base away. The chain couples TRBV28 to TRBJ2-1; no firm D call. V lost 6 bases and J 8 bases, leaving 17 bases between the germline ends. Per the germline V gene, CDR1 is MDHEN and CDR2 is SYDVKM. The CDR3 contains 14 residues. The CDR3 reads CASRYPTQSDEQFF. The CDR3 DNA follows: TGTGCCAGCAGATACCCCACACAGTCCGATGAGCAGTTCTTC.

On this clonotype: A much larger clone is a single base away; this may be a read error. This rearrangement joins TRBV6-2 or TRBV6-3 to TRBJ2-1; 8 nucleotides match TRBD2. In germline, CDR1 is MNHEY, CDR2 SVGEGT. The CDR3 length is 13 residues. J gave up 6 bases and V 6 bases, and 4 bases lay outside the gene matches. Here the CDR3 DNA reads TGTGCCAGCAGGTCTAGCGGGTGCAATGAGCAGTTCTTC. As protein: CASRSSGCNEQFF.

The chain is built from TRBV3-1 and TRBJ2-7, with D unresolved. Germline loops: CDR1 LGHDT, CDR2 YNNKEL (reference sequence). V was clipped by 4 bases and J by 3 bases, with 13 bases between them. The CDR3 sequence is 14 residues long. The CDR3 protein is CASSPSGTIYEQYF. CDR3 nucleotides: TGTGCCAGCAGCCCTTCGGGCACGATCTACGAGCAGTACTTC.

This clonotype was seen just once. The chain has TRBV4-2 and TRBJ2-5; D is tentatively TRBD1 or TRBD2 (5 bases each). Germline V gives CDR1 LGHNA, CDR2 YNFKEQ. With 7 bases removed from V and 4 bases from J, the gap between germline ends came to 16 bases. The CDR3 has 14 amino acids. DNA of the CDR3: TGTGCCAGCATCCCGAGGGACGGCAGAGAGACCCAGTACTTC. Its protein product is CASIPRDGRETQYF.

This clonotype was picked up many times. The J gene is TRBJ2-7, the V gene TRBV20-1; D assignment may be TRBD1 or TRBD2 (5 bases each). CDR3 size: 13 residues. Germline CDR1 DFQATT, CDR2 SNEGSKA (reference sequence). The CDR3, as DNA: TGCAGCCCTTTACCGGGACGGATTTACGAGCAGTACTTC. This codes for CSPLPGRIYEQYF.

The table lists this clonotype with a few counts. V usage is TRBV4-3 and J usage is TRBJ2-4; D is possibly TRBD2 (5 bases). Germline assignment: CDR1 LGHNA and CDR2 YSLEER. This CDR3 region has 17 residues. Trimming removed 0 bases from V and 5 bases from J, with 17 bases in between. DNA of the CDR3: TGCGCCAGCAGCCAAGATGGGCTGCGCGGGCCGGAAAACATTCAGTACTTC. It codes for CASSQDGLRGPENIQYF.

The chain is built from TRBV4-1 and TRBJ2-7; possibly TRBD2 for D (5 bases). Trimming took 0 bases from V and 4 from J, leaving 13 bases between them. In germline, CDR1 is MGHRA, CDR2 YSYEKL. The CDR3 is 15 amino acids. The CDR3 protein is CASSQDGGSGYEQYF. CDR3 sequence (DNA): TGCGCCAGCAGCCAAGATGGAGGAAGCGGATACGAGCAGTACTTC.

This clonotype was seen more than once but under ten times. The V call is TRBV10-3, the J call TRBJ1-1, with unresolved D. Germline assignment: CDR1 ENHRY and CDR2 SYGVKD. V lost 6 bases to trimming and J lost 1 base, with 12 bases between them. This CDR3 has 14 amino acids. CDR3: CAIRAGRENTEAFF. The CDR3, as DNA: TGTGCCATCAGGGCGGGGAGGGAGAACACTGAAGCTTTCTTT.

Concerning this clonotype itself: A read error may produce the germline difference seen at one junction end. The chain combines TRBV27 with TRBJ1-5, with 7 bases identical to TRBD1. The CDR3 length is 14 residues. Germline V gene sequence: CDR1 MNHEY, CDR2 SMNVEV (reference sequence). The CDR3 protein is CASSPGQSNQPQRF. The CDR3 DNA reads TGTGCCAGCAGTCCGGGACAGAGCAATCAGCCCCAGCGTTTT.

This chain links TRBV28 with TRBJ2-7, with D possibly being TRBD1 (5 bases). From germline, CDR1 is MDHEN and CDR2 SYDVKM. V lost 7 bases and J 7 bases, leaving 14 bases between the germline ends. The CDR3 spans 12 residues. The CDR3 DNA is TGTGCCAGCACCGACCACAGGCGGGAGCAGTACTTC. Translated: CASTDHRREQYF.

This clonotype has a handful of counts. V is TRBV5-4 and J is TRBJ2-3; D ambiguous. The germline gives CDR1 SGHNT, CDR2 YYREEE (reference sequence). Trimming cost V 0 bases and J 4 bases, with 9 bases left between them. There are 14 residues in the CDR3. The CDR3, as DNA: TGTGCCAGCAGCTTGGCGACCTGGGCAGATACGCAGTATTTT. The encoded protein is CASSLATWADTQYF.